This passage covers 13 T cell receptor beta chains from one sample sequenced in a study of beta chain features in type 1 diabetes. The whole isolated RNA underwent reverse transcription, so sequencing captured expressed TCRB transcripts. The data were produced by immunoSEQ multiplex PCR, yet TCRdb's version contains in-frame clones alone and is incomplete. The sample yields roughly 50,000 clones, around 45% seen once. Findings and limits, study-wide: Patients with Type 1 diabetes showed moderately but significantly shorter TCRB CDR3s in all four CD4+ subsets.

These receptors are not linked to any known antigen. Source material: Tregs from blood. The receptors stem from a young man with type 1 diabetes.

This clone was seen a handful of times. The V call is TRBV6-6, the J call TRBJ2-2; tentative D call: TRBD1 (7 bases). Germline V gene lookup returns CDR1 MNHNY and CDR2 SVGAGI (reference sequence). V lost 2 bases and J lost 8, with 15 bases in between. The CDR3 covers 15 residues. The CDR3 spells CASSYQGGHLGELFF. CDR3 coding DNA: TGTGCCAGCAGTTACCAGGGGGGACACCTTGGGGAGCTGTTTTTT.

V is TRBV7-3 and J is TRBJ2-7; 9 positions agree with TRBD2. This CDR3 region has 15 residues. V lost 4 bases, J lost 4 bases, and 8 bases stayed unmatched. Germline values: CDR1 SGHTA, CDR2 FQGTGA. The CDR3: CASSSQAGGTYEQYF. CDR3 DNA: TGTGCCAGCAGCTCTCAAGCGGGAGGCACGTACGAGCAGTACTTC. The complete variable domain, with remaining parts taken from reference TRBV7-3 and TRBJ2-7, reads GAGVSQTPSNKVTEKGKYVELRCDPISGHTALYWYRQSLGQGPEFLIYFQGTGAADDSGLPNDRFFAVRPEGSVSTLKIQRTERGDSAVYLCASSSQAGGTYEQYFGPGTRLTVT.

J is TRBJ2-4 and V is TRBV2, with 11 bases identical to TRBD1. The CDR3 has 17 amino acids. The V and J ends lost 3 bases and 8 bases, in that order; junction bases with no gene match: 12. Looked up from germline, CDR1 is SNHLY and CDR2 is FYNNEI. The CDR3 reads CASSDGQGAGVLDIQYF. The CDR3 bases are TGTGCCAGCAGTGATGGACAGGGGGCCGGAGTACTAGACATTCAGTACTTC.

In this sample, this clone turned up a few times. The CDR3 protein is CASSMGLVTEAFF. CDR3 coding DNA: TGTGCCAGCAGCATGGGACTCGTCACTGAAGCTTTCTTT. This chain uses TRBV11-2 with TRBJ1-1; perhaps TRBD1 as D (5 bases). The CDR3 consists of 13 residues. Germline loops: CDR1 SGHAT, CDR2 FQNNGV. The V gene lost 5 bases and the J gene lost 4 bases, with 11 bases spanning the gap. The full variable domain, with the rest looked up from reference TRBV11-2 and TRBJ1-1, is EAGVAQSPRYKIIEKRQSVAFWCNPISGHATLYWYQQILGQGPKLLIQFQNNGVVDDSQLPKDRFSAERLKGVDSTLKIQPAKLEDSAVYLCASSMGLVTEAFFGQGTRLTVV.

The gene calls are TRBV2 and TRBJ1-2; D remains unclear. Germline V CDR1 and CDR2: SNHLY, FYNNEI. This CDR3 is built from 14 residues. Trimming took 4 bases from V and 0 from J, leaving 9 bases between them. CDR3 loop: CASSVVGANYGYTF. CDR3 nucleotides: TGTGCCAGCAGTGTGGTCGGGGCTAACTATGGCTACACCTTC.

This clone appeared a single time. The rearrangement links TRBV7-9 to TRBJ2-7; D is unclear. Trimming shortened V by 1 base and J by 6 bases, and 10 bases separated the two germline ends. The CDR3 extends over 13 amino acids. Germline CDR1 reads SEHNR; CDR2 reads FQNEAQ (reference sequence). CDR3: CASSLDGSAEQYF. In DNA, the CDR3 is TGTGCCAGCAGCTTAGACGGGTCGGCCGAGCAGTACTTC.

The V call is TRBV6-5, the J call TRBJ1-3, with D maybe TRBD1 (5 bases). The CDR3 consists of 12 residues. V was shortened by 8 bases and J by 4 bases, with 9 bases between the two germline ends. From germline, CDR1 is MNHEY and CDR2 SVGAGI. CDR3 sequence reads: CASAGGGNTIYF. CDR3 nucleotides: TGTGCCAGCGCTGGGGGGGGAAACACCATATATTTT.

V is TRBV5-6 and J is TRBJ1-2, with TRBD1 identical over 7 bases. The V and J ends lost 1 base and 8 bases, in that order; junction bases with no gene match: 14. CDR1 is SGHDT and CDR2 is YYEEEE in the germline V gene. The CDR3 loop spans 16 amino acids. For the CDR3, the DNA is TGTGCCAGCAGCTTGCGGACAGGAGCCTTTGTCGCCGGCTACACCTTC. Protein product: CASSLRTGAFVAGYTF.

The chain joins TRBV18 to TRBJ2-3; 7 bases line up with TRBD1. Germline V gene sequence: CDR1 KGHSH, CDR2 LQKENI. Trimming at V came to 2 bases and at J to 5 bases, leaving 7 bases not matched to a gene. This CDR3 contains 15 residues. CDR3 sequence reads: CASSPSSNRGDTQYF. The DNA for the CDR3 is TGTGCCAGCTCACCAAGCTCTAACAGGGGAGATACGCAGTATTTT.

This clone showed up just a few times. The gene calls are TRBV19 and TRBJ2-7; D call uncertain. Germline V gene data show CDR1 as LNHDA and CDR2 as SQIVND (reference sequence). With 4 bases removed from V and 0 bases from J, the gap between germline ends came to 10 bases. The CDR3 covers 14 residues. In DNA, the CDR3 is TGTGCCAGTAGTAGGCAGAAGAACTCCTACGAGCAGTACTTC. It codes for CASSRQKNSYEQYF. The whole variable domain, remainder taken from reference TRBV19 and TRBJ2-7, is DGGITQSPKYLFRKEGQNVTLSCEQNLNHDAMYWYRQDPGQGLRLIYYSQIVNDFQKGDIAEGYSVSREKKESFPLTVTSAQKNPTAFYLCASSRQKNSYEQYFGPGTRLTVT.

In its sample, this clone was seen a few times. The rearrangement uses TRBV7-9 and TRBJ2-7, with TRBD2 as a possible D gene (5 bases). V was pared by 5 bases and J by 2 bases, with 13 bases between. The germline gives CDR1 SEHNR, CDR2 FQNEAQ (reference sequence). This CDR3 comprises 14 residues. CDR3 residues: CASSDRGGPYEQYF. The CDR3 DNA reads as TGTGCCAGCAGCGATCGCGGAGGCCCCTACGAGCAGTACTTC.

The sample holds a few counts of this clone. V gene TRBV5-4 combines with J gene TRBJ2-2; D is ambiguous. Per the germline V gene, CDR1 is SGHNT and CDR2 is YYREEE (reference sequence). The CDR3 has 14 residues. The V end was cut by 0 bases, the J end by 1 base, with 4 bases between. The CDR3 DNA follows: TGTGCCAGCAGCTTGGACGGGAACACCGGGGAGCTGTTTTTT. It encodes CASSLDGNTGELFF.

The CDR3 sequence is CASSPPSWGEESGANVLTF. The CDR3 bases are TGCGCCAGCAGCCCACCCTCATGGGGAGAAGAATCTGGGGCCAACGTCCTGACTTTC. V gene TRBV4-3 combines with J gene TRBJ2-6; D possibly corresponds to TRBD2 (5 bases). This CDR3 is built from 19 residues. V was shortened by 4 bases and J by 1 base, with 20 bases between the two germline ends. The germline gives CDR1 LGHNA, CDR2 YSLEER.